A single sample gave rise to the 6 T cell receptor beta chains below, sequenced in a study of cytomegalovirus exposure and HLA in healthy donors. The PCR was carried out with 60 Vbeta primers and 13 Jbeta primers. Data came from immunoSEQ multiplex PCR; TCRdb stores just in-frame clones and leaves some out. The sample has 160,000 or so clones; about 72% are singletons. Material for sequencing was PBMCs. These receptors all stem from a man aged 55 to 70 in good health and CMV-seronegative.

The chain combines TRBV28 with TRBJ2-7; TRBD1 matches 7 bases. This CDR3 comprises 14 residues. V was clipped by 3 bases and J by 5 bases; unmatched bases: 7. Germline assignment: CDR1 MDHEN and CDR2 SYDVKM. The CDR3 coding sequence is TGTGCCAGCAGTTTCGGTGACAGGGATAACGAGCAGTACTTC. Its translation is CASSFGDRDNEQYF.

The genes are TRBV11-3 and TRBJ2-2, with 8 positions matching TRBD2. V was clipped by 6 bases and J by 5 bases; unmatched bases: 8. The CDR3 is made up of 15 amino acids. CDR1 and CDR2 from the germline V gene are SGHNT and YENEEA. Here the CDR3 DNA reads TGTGCCAGCAGTCGGGGGGGGCGCGCGACCGGGGAGCTGTTTTTT. This codes for CASSRGGRATGELFF.

This chain joins TRBV30 and TRBJ1-2; TRBD1 agrees at 10 bases. V lost 2 bases, J lost 6 bases, and 3 bases stayed unmatched. The CDR3 sequence is 13 residues long. Germline assignment: CDR1 GTSNPN and CDR2 SVGIG (reference sequence). CDR3 loop: CAWSKGTGDGYTF. In DNA form, the CDR3 reads TGTGCCTGGAGTAAGGGGACAGGGGATGGCTACACCTTC.

The rearrangement joins TRBV5-1 to TRBJ2-7; 7 nucleotides agree with TRBD2. The junction had 7 bases not matched to a gene; V was cut back by 1 base and J by 0 bases. The CDR3 consists of 16 residues. The germline CDR1 and CDR2 sequences are SGHRS and YFSETQ. In nucleotides, the CDR3 is TGCGCCAGCAGCTTGTGGGGGGGAGGACGCTCCTACGAGCAGTACTTC. Translation gives CASSLWGGGRSYEQYF.

The genes are TRBV2 and TRBJ2-3, with a tentative D call TRBD2 (6 bases). The CDR3 consists of 15 residues. The V gene lost 2 bases and the J gene lost 4 bases, with 13 bases spanning the gap. CDR1 is SNHLY, CDR2 FYNNEI, per germline. The CDR3 DNA reads as TGTGCCAGCAGTGAAAGACTAGTGGGAGCAGATACGCAGTATTTT. Translating gives CASSERLVGADTQYF.

This sequence joins TRBV21-1 and TRBJ2-3; the table's TRBD1 call for D was not verified on the DNA. TRBV21-1 is a pseudogene. The CDR3 has 16 amino acids. In DNA, the CDR3 is TGTGCCAGCAGCACAATACCGGGACAGGACACAGATACGCAGTATTTT. This gives the protein CASSTIPGQDTDTQYF.